A single sample gave rise to the 32 T cell receptor beta chains below, sequenced in a study of blood T cell repertoires in COVID-19. Using immunoSEQ multiplex PCR, the repertoire was profiled, and TCRdb retains in-frame clones only, with some absent. This sample carries around 330,000 clones, roughly 90% of them seen once, and the ten largest clones take 4%. The sequencing sample was made of peripheral blood. Source of these receptors: a woman aged 45-60 years with active or convalescent COVID-19.

The chain couples TRBV6-5 to TRBJ2-7, with TRBD1 matching 7 bases. The CDR3 covers 15 residues. V lost 5 bases to trimming and J lost 6 bases; unmatched junction nucleotides: 13. The V gene's germline CDR1 is MNHEY and CDR2 SVGAGI. In nucleotides, the CDR3 is TGTGCCAGCAGTCCACCCGGGACAGCTGCGCGCGAGCAGTACTTC. Translation: CASSPPGTAAREQYF.

The chain carries TRBV28 and TRBJ1-1; 8 nucleotides agree with TRBD1. The J segment lost 3 bases and the V segment lost 4 bases, leaving 1 base of the junction unmatched. This CDR3 has 13 residues. The germline CDR1 and CDR2 sequences are MDHEN and SYDVKM. CDR3 sequence: CASSYRGYTEAFF. As DNA, the CDR3 is TGTGCCAGCAGTTACAGGGGGTACACTGAAGCTTTCTTT.

The J gene is TRBJ1-5, the V gene TRBV5-5; a possible D gene is TRBD1 (6 bases). Germline V gives CDR1 SGHKS, CDR2 YYEKEE (reference sequence). The CDR3 is 17 residues long. Trimming stripped 0 bases from V and 1 base from J, with 14 bases between. For the CDR3, the DNA is TGTGCCAGCAGCTTGGGTGGGGGCCGGGGAAGCAATCAGCCCCAGCATTTT. It specifies CASSLGGGRGSNQPQHF.

This clone was counted a few times. The chain recombines TRBV2 with TRBJ1-6; 7 bases are shared with TRBD1. The ends lost 7 bases at V and 6 bases at J; junction bases unmatched: 6. Germline V gene sequence: CDR1 SNHLY, CDR2 FYNNEI. The CDR3 spans 14 residues. The CDR3, as DNA: TGTGCCAGCACCATGCAGGGGGTTAATTCACCCCTCCACTTT. Encoded protein: CASTMQGVNSPLHF.

The chain employs TRBV29-1 and TRBJ1-1, with D perhaps TRBD1 (5 bases). CDR1 is SQVTM and CDR2 is ANQGSEA in the germline V gene. V shed 5 bases and J shed 5 bases, with 21 bases lying between them. The CDR3 loop spans 15 amino acids. CDR3 in amino acids: CSVRTSDQGKTEAFF. The CDR3 DNA is TGCAGCGTTCGAACAAGTGATCAGGGTAAAACTGAAGCTTTCTTT.

The sample holds a few counts of this clone. The V gene is TRBV6-2 or TRBV6-3, the J gene TRBJ2-1; TRBD2 matches at 13 bases. The CDR3 is 17 residues long. V lost 5 bases, J lost 0 bases, and 4 bases stayed unmatched. Germline lookup yields CDR1 MNHEY and CDR2 SVGEGT. CDR3 region: CASSRRTSGSSYNEQFF. The CDR3 bases are TGTGCCAGCAGTCGGAGGACTAGCGGGAGCTCCTACAATGAGCAGTTCTTC.

The chain carries TRBV7-8 and TRBJ2-7; 7 nucleotides agree with TRBD1. The CDR3 runs to 18 residues. The ends lost 1 base at V and 4 bases at J; junction bases unmatched: 16. From germline, CDR1 is SGHVS and CDR2 FQNEAQ. The CDR3 nucleotides read TGTGCCAGCAGCTTAGTATTGGGAGACAGGGCGTTTTCTTACGAGCAGTACTTC. Protein sequence: CASSLVLGDRAFSYEQYF.

The chain couples TRBV4-3 to TRBJ1-6; TRBD1 might be the D (5 bases). The CDR3 spans 15 residues. Germline CDR1 LGHNA, CDR2 YSLEER. V gave up 0 bases and J gave up 13 bases, with 16 bases separating them. The CDR3 DNA sequence: TGCGCCAGCAGCCAAGATCGCAAGGCAGGGCTTCCCCTCCACTTT. Translating gives CASSQDRKAGLPLHF.

This chain uses TRBV3-1 (or the pseudogene TRBV3-2) with TRBJ1-2; D may be TRBD1 (6 bases). V shed 3 bases and J shed 11 bases, with 16 bases lying between them. The CDR3 runs 13 residues. The germline V gene has CDR1 LGHDT and CDR2 YNNKEL (reference sequence). The CDR3 nucleotides are TGTGCCAGCAGCCACCTAGGGACACCTTTATACACCTTC. This codes for CASSHLGTPLYTF.

The rearrangement joins TRBV28 to TRBJ1-1, with 7 positions matching TRBD1. Germline V gene data show CDR1 as MDHEN and CDR2 as SYDVKM. The CDR3 extends over 15 amino acids. Trimming removed 6 bases from V and 4 bases from J; junction bases left unmatched: 11. In DNA form, the CDR3 reads TGTGCCAGCAGGGAAGGGGCCAGGGGGATCACTGAAGCTTTCTTT. Translation gives CASREGARGITEAFF.

Comments on this clone: At the DNA level, this CDR3 is encoded by other sequences in the same sample as well. The V gene is TRBV3-1 (or the pseudogene TRBV3-2), the J gene TRBJ1-3; 8 bases map to TRBD1. The J segment lost 0 bases and the V segment lost 4 bases, leaving 2 bases of the junction unmatched. Germline values: CDR1 LGHDT, CDR2 YNNKEL (reference sequence). The CDR3 is 15 amino acids. CDR3 sequence (DNA): TGTGCCAGCAGCCGGACAGGGCTCTCTGGAAACACCATATATTTT. It is translated as CASSRTGLSGNTIYF.

This chain joins TRBV12-5 and TRBJ2-7; 10 bases map to TRBD1. Germline V gene data show CDR1 as LGHNT and CDR2 as FRNRAP. This CDR3 has 16 amino acids. Germline trimming cut 4 bases from V and 0 bases from J; bases unmatched to any gene: 6. CDR3 nucleotide sequence: TGTGCTAGTGGTTCTAATGACAGGGGGCCCTCCTACGAGCAGTACTTC. As protein: CASGSNDRGPSYEQYF. Filled out from reference TRBV12-5 and TRBJ2-7, the complete variable domain reads DARVTQTPRHKVTEMGQEVTMRCQPILGHNTVFWYRQTMMQGLELLAYFRNRAPLDDSGMPKDRFSAEMPDATLATLKIQPSEPRDSAVYFCASGSNDRGPSYEQYFGPGTRLTVT.

The rearrangement uses TRBV12-5 and TRBJ2-7; 7 positions agree with TRBD1. The CDR3 totals 14 residues. Trimming at V came to 7 bases and at J to 2 bases, leaving 8 bases not matched to a gene. In germline, CDR1 is LGHNT, CDR2 FRNRAP. As DNA, the CDR3 is TGTGCTAGTGATGGGGGAGACAGGGCCTACGAGCAGTACTTC. This sequence encodes CASDGGDRAYEQYF.

CDR3 region: CASSYSGGLDGYTF. In DNA form, the CDR3 reads TGTGCCAGCAGTTACTCGGGGGGGCTTGATGGCTACACCTTC. The chain carries TRBV6-5 and TRBJ1-2; the D gene is possibly TRBD1 (6 bases). Between the trimmed V and J ends, which lost 0 bases and 6 bases, there was a span of 11 bases. The germline V gene encodes CDR1 MNHEY and CDR2 SVGAGI. CDR3 length equals 14 residues.

The chain joins TRBV4-3 to TRBJ1-1; no reliable D call. This CDR3 region has 15 residues. The germline V gene encodes CDR1 LGHNA and CDR2 YSLEER. V was clipped by 0 bases and J by 1 base, with 9 bases between them. CDR3 region: CASSQDTGGNTEAFF. The DNA of the CDR3 is TGCGCCAGCAGCCAAGACACTGGCGGGAACACTGAAGCTTTCTTT.

This clone was seen a single time. The gene calls are TRBV29-1 and TRBJ2-1, with TRBD2 identical over 7 bases. The CDR3 consists of 16 residues. V shed 3 bases, J shed 3 bases, and the junction held 11 bases outside the gene matches. Looked up from germline, CDR1 is SQVTM and CDR2 is ANQGSEA. CDR3: CSVDYATAGYYNEQFF. Here the CDR3 DNA reads TGCAGCGTTGATTATGCGACAGCGGGGTACTACAATGAGCAGTTCTTC.

The CDR3 loop reads CASSFASRSGGYTF. The CDR3 DNA follows: TGCGCCAGCAGCTTCGCCTCAAGATCGGGTGGCTACACCTTC. The rearrangement links TRBV5-1 to TRBJ1-2, with D hard to call. Germline loops: CDR1 SGHRS, CDR2 YFSETQ. V was cut by 2 bases and J by 7 bases, with 15 bases left in between. CDR3 length: 14 residues.

V usage is TRBV30 and J usage is TRBJ1-2; D perhaps matches TRBD1 (6 bases). The germline V and J ends were trimmed by 6 bases and 5 bases, with 7 bases remaining between them. Per the germline V gene, CDR1 is GTSNPN and CDR2 is SVGIG (reference sequence). The CDR3 totals 10 residues. The CDR3, as DNA: TGTGCCTGCAGGGGTTATGGCTACACCTTC. Its translation is CACRGYGYTF.

This clone came up a few times. The V call is TRBV28, the J call TRBJ1-2; 8 nucleotides align to TRBD1. The germline gives CDR1 MDHEN, CDR2 SYDVKM. V shed 5 bases and J 6 bases; nucleotides not matched to a gene: 11. CDR3 length: 15 residues. The CDR3 nucleotides are TGTGCCAGCAGTCGTACTGACAGGGGTGGGAATGGCTACACCTTC. Translation: CASSRTDRGGNGYTF.

The chain uses TRBV4-1 and TRBJ2-7; 9 nucleotides match TRBD2. The germline V gene encodes CDR1 MGHRA and CDR2 YSYEKL. V shed 1 base and J 4 bases; nucleotides not matched to a gene: 5. The length of the CDR3 is 15 residues. CDR3 residues: CASSQGLADRYEQYF. The CDR3, as DNA: TGCGCCAGCAGCCAAGGACTAGCGGACCGTTACGAGCAGTACTTC.

The chain combines TRBV27 with TRBJ2-7, with TRBD1 as a possible D gene (5 bases). The CDR3 runs 14 residues. Germline V gene sequence: CDR1 MNHEY, CDR2 SMNVEV (reference sequence). The V gene lost 5 bases and the J gene lost 0 bases, with 11 bases spanning the gap. CDR3 residues: CASSGAGFSYEQYF. The DNA for the CDR3 is TGTGCCAGCAGTGGAGCAGGGTTCTCCTACGAGCAGTACTTC.

The CDR3 region is CASSIRVNYGYTF. The CDR3 region has the DNA TGTGCCAGTAGTATCAGGGTTAACTATGGCTACACCTTC. The V and J genes are TRBV19 and TRBJ1-2, with TRBD1 as a possible D gene (5 bases). The germline V and J ends were trimmed by 3 bases and 1 base, with 6 bases remaining between them. The CDR3 runs to 13 residues. Germline-derived CDR1 and CDR2 are LNHDA and SQIVND (reference sequence). Full variable domain (outside the CDR3, taken from reference TRBV19 and TRBJ1-2): DGGITQSPKYLFRKEGQNVTLSCEQNLNHDAMYWYRQDPGQGLRLIYYSQIVNDFQKGDIAEGYSVSREKKESFPLTVTSAQKNPTAFYLCASSIRVNYGYTFGSGTRLTVV.

The chain recombines TRBV7-9 with TRBJ2-7, with D uncertain. This CDR3 has 13 residues. The V and J ends lost 1 base and 3 bases respectively, with 7 bases between them. From germline, CDR1 is SEHNR and CDR2 FQNEAQ (reference sequence). The CDR3 DNA reads TGTGCCAGCAGCTTAGGAGAGAGCTACGAGCAGTACTTC. Its protein is CASSLGESYEQYF.

The rearrangement links TRBV19 to TRBJ1-1; a possible D gene is TRBD1 (5 bases). CDR3 length: 14 amino acids. Germline loops: CDR1 LNHDA, CDR2 SQIVND (reference sequence). Between the trimmed V and J ends, which lost 1 base and 6 bases, there was a span of 12 bases. CDR3 loop: CASSIGRGYAEAFF. CDR3 nucleotide sequence: TGTGCCAGTAGTATAGGCCGGGGGTACGCTGAAGCTTTCTTT. Complete variable domain (other parts from reference TRBV19 and TRBJ1-1): DGGITQSPKYLFRKEGQNVTLSCEQNLNHDAMYWYRQDPGQGLRLIYYSQIVNDFQKGDIAEGYSVSREKKESFPLTVTSAQKNPTAFYLCASSIGRGYAEAFFGQGTRLTVV.

The rearrangement uses TRBV19 and TRBJ1-1; 8 nucleotides line up with TRBD1. V dropped 9 bases and J dropped 4; count of bases not matched to a gene: 16. CDR3 length equals 16 residues. Germline V gives CDR1 LNHDA, CDR2 SQIVND (reference sequence). In nucleotides, the CDR3 is TGTGCCAGCTCCGCGGGGCAGGGGGCTCTAGGCACTGAAGCTTTCTTT. The encoded protein is CASSAGQGALGTEAFF.

V and J are TRBV6-5 and TRBJ1-1; 8 positions match TRBD1. The V segment lost 5 bases and the J segment 1 base; nucleotides outside the gene matches: 3. Germline CDR1 reads MNHEY; CDR2 reads SVGAGI. The CDR3 consists of 14 residues. The CDR3 nucleotides read TGTGCCAGCAGTACGGACAGGGCGAACACTGAAGCTTTCTTT. The encoded protein is CASSTDRANTEAFF.

A note on this clone: The sample contains more than one DNA sequence encoding this CDR3. The chain links TRBV5-5 to TRBJ1-1, with D possibly TRBD1 on 6 matching bases. Germline CDR1 is SGHKS and CDR2 is YYEKEE (reference sequence). The length of the CDR3 is 13 residues. Trimming stripped 1 base from V and 6 bases from J, with 10 bases between. The CDR3 DNA reads as TGTGCCAGCAGCTTGACAGGGAAGGCTGAAGCTTTCTTT. It codes for CASSLTGKAEAFF.

The chain employs TRBV3-1 (or the pseudogene TRBV3-2) and TRBJ2-1; TRBD2 might be the D (5 bases). V was cut by 1 base and J by 2 bases, with 18 bases left in between. CDR3 length: 18 amino acids. Germline CDR1 reads LGHDT; CDR2 reads YNNKEL (reference sequence). DNA of the CDR3: TGTGCCAGCAGCCAAGGATGGTTGGAGGATATCACCTACAATGAGCAGTTCTTC. This codes for CASSQGWLEDITYNEQFF.

The J gene is TRBJ2-7, the V gene TRBV4-3; D is possibly TRBD1 (7 bases). Germline CDR1 and CDR2: LGHNA and YSLEER. The V gene lost 0 bases and the J gene lost 4 bases, with 16 bases spanning the gap. CDR3 size: 16 residues. The CDR3 loop reads CASSQDLRGVQYEQYF. The CDR3 nucleotides are TGCGCCAGCAGCCAAGATCTCAGGGGGGTCCAATACGAGCAGTACTTC.

The chain links TRBV7-3 to TRBJ2-1; 10 bases line up with TRBD2. CDR1 and CDR2 (germline): SGHTA, FQGTGA. The CDR3 consists of 15 residues. After removal of 3 bases from V and 6 bases from J, the junction contained 5 bases not matched to a gene. The CDR3 DNA reads TGTGCCAGCAGCTTTATAGCGGGAGGCGGCAATGAGCAGTTCTTC. It is translated as CASSFIAGGGNEQFF.

This chain links TRBV7-9 with TRBJ1-5; unclear D gene. The CDR3 is 12 residues long. CDR1 and CDR2 (germline): SEHNR, FQNEAQ (reference sequence). Deletions cut 5 bases from V and 9 bases from J, with 11 bases between. The CDR3 reads CASSATLGPQHF. The DNA of the CDR3 is TGTGCCAGCAGCGCGACCCTAGGGCCCCAGCATTTT. Based on the CDR3 plus reference TRBV7-9 and TRBJ1-5, the full variable domain is DTGVSQNPRHKITKRGQNVTFRCDPISEHNRLYWYRQTLGQGPEFLTYFQNEAQLEKSRLLSDRFSAERPKGSFSTLEIQRTEQGDSAMYLCASSATLGPQHFGDGTRLSIL.

This sequence joins TRBV27 and TRBJ2-5, with TRBD2 as a possible D gene (5 bases). Germline assignment: CDR1 MNHEY and CDR2 SMNVEV (reference sequence). Trimming took off 5 bases at V and 5 bases at J, with 12 bases between the two ends. The CDR3 has 13 amino acids. The CDR3 DNA sequence: TGTGCCAGCAGTCCAGGAGGCCGGGAGACCCAGTACTTC. The encoded protein is CASSPGGRETQYF.